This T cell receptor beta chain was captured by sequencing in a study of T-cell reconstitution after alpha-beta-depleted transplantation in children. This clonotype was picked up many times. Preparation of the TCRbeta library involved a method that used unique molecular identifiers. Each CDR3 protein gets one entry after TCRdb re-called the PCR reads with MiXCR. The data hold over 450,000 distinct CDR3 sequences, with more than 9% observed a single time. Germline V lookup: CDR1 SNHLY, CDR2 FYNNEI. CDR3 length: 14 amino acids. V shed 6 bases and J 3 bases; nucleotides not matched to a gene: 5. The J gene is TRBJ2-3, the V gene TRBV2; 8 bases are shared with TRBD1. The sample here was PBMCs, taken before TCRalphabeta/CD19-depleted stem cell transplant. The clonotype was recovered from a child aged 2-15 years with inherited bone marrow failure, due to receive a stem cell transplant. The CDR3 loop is CASSQGAWTDTQYF. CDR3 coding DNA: TGTGCCAGCAGCCAGGGGGCGTGGACAGATACGCAGTATTTT.